This T cell receptor (beta chain) was captured by sequencing in a study of T cell responses to AZD1222 COVID-19 vaccine. Germline values: CDR1 MDHEN, CDR2 SYDVKM. The V segment lost 8 bases and the J segment 6 bases; nucleotides outside the gene matches: 7. The CDR3 is 14 amino acids. The table came from immunoSEQ multiplex PCR; TCRdb's copy has only in-frame clones and leaves some out. This table holds some 130,000 clones, roughly 88% found once. The sequence came from an adult in good health. The chain links TRBV28 to TRBJ1-5; 10 bases agree with TRBD1. This sample comprised peripheral blood, obtained on day 0 of AZD1222 vaccination. CDR3 sequence (DNA): TGTGCCAGCCGAGGACAGGGGGGCGCTCAGCCCCAGCATTTT. Translation gives CASRGQGGAQPQHF.